Each of the 15 T cell receptor beta chains below was sequenced from the same sample in a study of blood T cell repertoires in COVID-19. TCRdb keeps only in-frame clones here, not all; method: immunoSEQ multiplex PCR. The sample records under 550,000 clones, around 90% being singletons. The material sequenced was peripheral blood. These receptors all stem from a man between 18 and 35 years old with COVID-19, enrolled during active disease.

This clone was counted a single time. This chain joins TRBV25-1 and TRBJ2-1; D gene uncertain. CDR1 and CDR2 (germline): MGHDK, SYGVNS. This CDR3 contains 16 residues. V was shortened by 3 bases and J by 1 base, with 13 bases between the two germline ends. CDR3 region: CASSDLTQLSYNEQFF. The CDR3 nucleotides read TGTGCCAGCAGTGACTTAACACAGCTTTCCTACAATGAGCAGTTCTTC.

The chain uses TRBV6-1 and TRBJ2-1; 12 bases align to TRBD2. The CDR3 runs 16 residues. CDR1 is MNHNS, CDR2 SASEGT, per germline. J was trimmed by 4 bases and V by 3 bases; bases with no gene match: 4. The CDR3 loop is CASSDNLAGGYNEQFF. In nucleotides, the CDR3 is TGTGCCAGCAGTGACAATCTAGCGGGGGGGTACAATGAGCAGTTCTTC.

V usage is TRBV7-9 and J usage is TRBJ1-4; 9 bases align to TRBD1. Per the germline V gene, CDR1 is SEHNR and CDR2 is FQNEAQ (reference sequence). The V gene end was trimmed by 1 base and the J gene end by 8 bases; junction bases not matched to a gene: 5. The CDR3 is 15 residues long. CDR3 amino acids: CASSLGDRAEEKLFF. The CDR3 region has the DNA TGTGCCAGCAGCTTAGGGGACAGGGCAGAAGAAAAACTGTTTTTT. The full variable domain, with the rest looked up from reference TRBV7-9 and TRBJ1-4, is DTGVSQNPRHKITKRGQNVTFRCDPISEHNRLYWYRQTLGQGPEFLTYFQNEAQLEKSRLLSDRFSAERPKGSFSTLEIQRTEQGDSAMYLCASSLGDRAEEKLFFGSGTQLSVL.

Remarks on this clone: This same CDR3 is encoded by further DNA sequences in the sample. The chain employs TRBV5-1 and TRBJ2-3; TRBD2 agrees at 11 bases. There are 15 residues in the CDR3. V was clipped by 0 bases and J by 3 bases; unmatched bases: 0. The germline CDR1 and CDR2 sequences are SGHRS and YFSETQ. CDR3 DNA sequence: TGCGCCAGCAGCTTGGGACTAGCGGGGACAGATACGCAGTATTTT. This sequence encodes CASSLGLAGTDTQYF.

There are a few counts of this clone. The chain couples TRBV3-1 (or the pseudogene TRBV3-2) to TRBJ2-7, with no clear D. V dropped 0 bases and J dropped 7 bases, with 10 bases sitting between them. This CDR3 contains 13 residues. Germline CDR1 reads LGHDT; CDR2 reads YNNKEL (reference sequence). CDR3 protein: CASSQDPRWEQYF. The CDR3 coding sequence is TGTGCCAGCAGCCAAGACCCTCGGTGGGAGCAGTACTTC.

The V call is TRBV13, the J call TRBJ1-1; no reliable D call. The V gene's germline CDR1 is PRHDT and CDR2 FYEKMQ (reference sequence). The CDR3 contains 12 residues. The V end was cut by 5 bases, the J end by 4 bases, with 8 bases between. In DNA, the CDR3 is TGTGCCAGCAGCCTCGAGGGCACTGAAGCTTTCTTT. Encoded protein: CASSLEGTEAFF.

A few counts support this clone. The J gene is TRBJ1-2, the V gene TRBV5-1; possible D gene TRBD1, 6 bases. The CDR3 length is 13 residues. The V gene lost 2 bases and the J gene lost 6 bases, with 11 bases spanning the gap. Germline V gene data show CDR1 as SGHRS and CDR2 as YFSETQ. This CDR3 reads CASSLGQLDGYTF. The CDR3 DNA follows: TGCGCCAGCAGCTTAGGACAGTTAGATGGCTACACCTTC. Together with reference TRBV5-1 and TRBJ1-2, the CDR3 gives the full variable domain: KAGVTQTPRYLIKTRGQQVTLSCSPISGHRSVSWYQQTPGQGLQFLFEYFSETQRNKGNFPGRFSGRQFSNSRSEMNVSTLELGDSALYLCASSLGQLDGYTFGSGTRLTVV.

V is TRBV5-1 and J is TRBJ2-7; 11 bases align to TRBD2. The CDR3 is 14 amino acids. V lost 4 bases, J lost 6 bases, and 6 bases stayed unmatched. Germline CDR1 and CDR2: SGHRS and YFSETQ. CDR3 sequence (DNA): TGCGCCAGCAGCCTGACTAGCGGGACGGTCGAGCAGTACTTC. Amino acid sequence: CASSLTSGTVEQYF. Combining the CDR3 with reference TRBV5-1 and TRBJ2-7 gives the whole variable domain KAGVTQTPRYLIKTRGQQVTLSCSPISGHRSVSWYQQTPGQGLQFLFEYFSETQRNKGNFPGRFSGRQFSNSRSEMNVSTLELGDSALYLCASSLTSGTVEQYFGPGTRLTVT.

V usage is TRBV6-4 and J usage is TRBJ1-4; 9 nucleotides match TRBD1. Trimming removed 6 bases from V and 6 bases from J; junction bases left unmatched: 5. This CDR3 is built from 14 residues. Germline assignment: CDR1 MRHNA and CDR2 SNTAGT. The CDR3 DNA reads as TGTGCCAGCAGCGTGGACAGGGGTGATGAAAAACTGTTTTTT. It is translated as CASSVDRGDEKLFF.

J is TRBJ1-5 and V is TRBV6-5, with unresolved D. Deletions cut 8 bases from V and 4 bases from J, with 9 bases between. The V gene's germline CDR1 is MNHEY and CDR2 SVGAGI. The CDR3 is 12 residues long. The DNA of the CDR3 is TGTGCCAGCGGACGAGGGAATCAGCCCCAGCATTTT. This codes for CASGRGNQPQHF.

The chain links TRBV2 to TRBJ2-1; 11 nucleotides match TRBD2. This CDR3 comprises 16 residues. The germline V gene has CDR1 SNHLY and CDR2 FYNNEI. Trimming took 8 bases from V and 4 from J; bases not matched to a gene: 10. As DNA, the CDR3 is TGTGCCAGCCGTACTAGCGGGAGTCCCCTGTACAATGAGCAGTTCTTC. Protein: CASRTSGSPLYNEQFF.

The chain has TRBV15 and TRBJ2-7, with D unclear. The CDR3 spans 13 residues. Germline-derived CDR1 and CDR2 are LNHNV and YYDKDF (reference sequence). The V end lost 4 bases, the J end lost 3 bases, and 10 bases lay between the germline ends. The CDR3 is CATSMTRGYEQYF. The CDR3 nucleotides read TGTGCCACCAGCATGACTCGAGGCTACGAGCAGTACTTC.

CDR3 protein: CASSSRTGLNEQFF. CDR3 nucleotides: TGTGCCAGCAGCTCGAGGACAGGGCTAAATGAGCAGTTCTTC. The rearrangement uses TRBV5-5 and TRBJ2-1; TRBD1 matches at 8 bases. Trimming at V came to 3 bases and at J to 7 bases, leaving 6 bases not matched to a gene. CDR3 length: 14 amino acids. Germline V gene sequence: CDR1 SGHKS, CDR2 YYEKEE (reference sequence).

V is TRBV24-1 and J is TRBJ2-6; the match to TRBD1 covers 7 bases. This CDR3 spans 17 amino acids. CDR1 KGHDR and CDR2 SFDVKD come from the germline V gene. The V and J ends lost 3 bases and 4 bases, in that order; junction bases with no gene match: 8. DNA for the CDR3: TGTGCCACCAGTGATCCGACAGGGTTCTCCGGGGCCAACGTCCTGACTTTC. Amino acid sequence: CATSDPTGFSGANVLTF.

The genes are TRBV9 and TRBJ1-5; TRBD1 agrees at 10 bases. Unmatched junction bases numbered 1, after V lost 2 bases and J lost 2 bases. CDR1 and CDR2 (germline): SGDLS, YYNGEE. The CDR3 contains 15 residues. The CDR3 region is CASSVGTGGNQPQHF. CDR3 DNA: TGTGCCAGCAGCGTTGGGACAGGGGGCAATCAGCCCCAGCATTTT.